This entry lists 24 T cell receptor beta chains sequenced from one sample in a study of CD8+CD57+ T cells in acquired aplastic anemia. Genomic DNA acted as the template from which TCR beta VDJ combination and CDR3 sequence profiling were carried out. TCRdb reprocessed the reads via MiXCR and lists one record per CDR3 protein. In the table there are hundreds of thousands of distinct CDR3 sequences, around 72% of which are singletons. Input material: sorted CD4+, CD8+, or CD8+CD57+ T cells (not recorded which) from PBMCs. These receptors all come from a human donor in good health, serving as a control.

This clonotype has a count of ten or more. The J gene is TRBJ2-5, the V gene TRBV6-1, with 12 bases fitting TRBD2. Germline V lookup: CDR1 MNHNS, CDR2 SASEGT. The CDR3 totals 15 residues. Germline trimming cut 2 bases from V and 2 bases from J; bases unmatched to any gene: 0. CDR3 sequence reads: CASSELAGGQETQYF. In DNA, the CDR3 is TGTGCCAGCAGTGAACTAGCGGGGGGGCAAGAGACCCAGTACTTC.

On this clonotype: A read error may produce the germline difference seen at one junction end. The J gene is TRBJ2-5, the V gene TRBV7-4; possibly TRBD2 for D (7 bases). The CDR3 has 14 residues. CDR1 is SGHVT and CDR2 is SQSDAQ in the germline V gene. CDR3 bases: TGTGCCAGCAGTTGGGGGGGGGCCAGTATCTTCCCATCCTTC. This codes for CASSWGGASIFPSF.

V and J are TRBV7-2 and TRBJ2-6; 10 nucleotides match TRBD1. Germline V lookup: CDR1 SGHTA, CDR2 FQGNSA. V gave up 5 bases and J gave up 12 bases; unmatched junction bases: 16. The CDR3 contains 17 residues. CDR3 sequence: CASSPRQGAFNQPVLTF. CDR3 sequence (DNA): TGTGCCAGCAGCCCCCGACAGGGGGCTTTCAATCAGCCCGTCCTGACTTTC.

This clonotype has only one observation. The rearrangement joins TRBV6-1 to TRBJ1-6, with TRBD1 matching over 7 bases. The CDR3 contains 14 residues. The germline CDR1 and CDR2 sequences are MNHNS and SASEGT. V was clipped by 6 bases and J by 9 bases; unmatched bases: 8. CDR3 in amino acids: CASSRGELGSPLHF. The CDR3 nucleotides read TGTGCCAGCAGCAGGGGGGAGTTGGGTTCACCCCTCCACTTT.

To note about this clonotype: A read error may account for a junction end that differs from germline. This chain joins TRBV5-6 and TRBJ2-5; possibly TRBD1 for D (5 bases). This CDR3 contains 14 residues. Germline V gives CDR1 SGHDT, CDR2 YYEEEE. Here the CDR3 reads CASSLDPGKRYEQF. In nucleotides, the CDR3 is TGTGCCAGCAGCTTGGATCCAGGGAAGCGTTACGAGCAGTTC.

The chain carries TRBV4-1 and TRBJ1-6, with 12 bases fitting TRBD1. The length of the CDR3 is 17 residues. The ends lost 3 bases at V and 9 bases at J; junction bases unmatched: 9. Germline CDR1 and CDR2: MGHRA and YSYEKL. DNA of the CDR3: TGCGCCAGCAGCCATCCGGGACAGGGGGCGCAAAGTTCACCCCTCCACTTT. Translation: CASSHPGQGAQSSPLHF.

V is TRBV10-3 and J is TRBJ1-2; D is unclear. Per the germline V gene, CDR1 is ENHRY and CDR2 is SYGVKD. Trimming pared 0 bases from V and 4 bases from J, leaving 12 bases between. The CDR3 extends over 15 amino acids. CDR3 amino acids: CAISESPIEGYGYTF. The CDR3 DNA follows: TGTGCCATCAGTGAGTCGCCCATCGAGGGCTATGGCTACACCTTC.

The chain uses TRBV5-5 and TRBJ2-7; a weak D match, TRBD1 (6 bases). The tail of the sequence fits TRBJ2-5 better, so the J call may be wrong. This CDR3 comprises 15 residues. Germline CDR1 reads SGHKS; CDR2 reads YYEKEE (reference sequence). The CDR3 loop reads CASSIETRGLETQYF. CDR3 in DNA: TGTGCCAGCAGCATCGAGACCAGGGGTCTAGAGACCCAGTACTTC.

About this clonotype itself: The junction departs from germline at one end; a sequencing error may be responsible. The gene calls are TRBV7-2 and TRBJ1-6; the match to TRBD1 covers 7 bases. CDR1 and CDR2 from the germline V gene are SGHTA and FQGNSA. The CDR3 consists of 13 residues. The CDR3 DNA is TGTGCCAGCAGGACAGGGACCAATTCCCCCCCCCACTTT. Translation: CASRTGTNSPPHF.

About this clonotype itself: One end of the junction is discordant with germline, which a read error may explain. The V call is TRBV7-8, the J call TRBJ2-7; D remains unclear. The germline V gene encodes CDR1 SGHVS and CDR2 FQNEAQ. The CDR3 loop spans 13 amino acids. CDR3 protein: CASSLALGYAQDF. The CDR3 nucleotides read TGTGCCAGCAGCTTAGCGCTGGGGTACGCGCAGGACTTC. Combining the CDR3 with reference TRBV7-8 and TRBJ2-7 gives the whole variable domain GAGVSQSPRYKVAKRGQDVALRCDPISGHVSLFWYQQALGQGPEFLTYFQNEAQLDKSGLPSDRFFAERPEGSVSTLKIQRTQQEDSAVYLCASSLALGYAQDFGPGTRLTVT.

J is TRBJ1-1 and V is TRBV12-3 or TRBV12-4; TRBD1 matches 7 bases. This CDR3 has 12 residues. V dropped 7 bases and J dropped 10; count of bases not matched to a gene: 9. CDR3 residues: CASTTPDRAAFF. The CDR3 nucleotides read TGTGCCAGCACCACTCCCGACAGGGCAGCTTTCTTT.

The chain employs TRBV19 and TRBJ1-3, with D tentatively TRBD1 (6 bases). The CDR3 is 16 residues long. V lost 6 bases to trimming and J lost 15 bases, with 30 bases between them. Germline CDR1 reads LNHDA; CDR2 reads SQIVND (reference sequence). The CDR3 DNA reads as TGTGCCAGTAGCCCTACAGGTACGGGGGGCGGAAACTCCAGATATTTT. This translates into CASSPTGTGGGNSRYF.

The table lists this clonotype with many counts. The chain employs TRBV6-2 or TRBV6-3 and TRBJ2-5; no reliable D call. The germline gives CDR1 MNHEY, CDR2 SVGEGT. V dropped 2 bases and J dropped 4 bases, with 11 bases sitting between them. The CDR3 is 14 residues long. The CDR3 is CASSYRSSGETQYF. The CDR3 DNA sequence: TGTGCCAGCAGTTACAGAAGCTCAGGAGAGACCCAGTACTTC.

Concerning this clonotype: The CDR3 end shows no conserved phenylalanine or tryptophan, and so a read error is likely. The chain couples TRBV7-8 to TRBJ1-5; D remains unclear. Looked up from germline, CDR1 is SGHVS and CDR2 is FQNEAQ. The CDR3 covers 13 residues. The CDR3: CASSLDGKQPQHL. Written as DNA, the CDR3 is TGTGCCAGCAGTCTGGACGGCAAACAGCCCCAGCATCTT.

In this sample, this clonotype turned up many times. The chain joins TRBV5-1 to TRBJ1-1, with 8 bases lining up with TRBD1. This CDR3 spans 16 amino acids. Germline V gene lookup returns CDR1 SGHRS and CDR2 YFSETQ. V shed 4 bases and J 1 base; nucleotides not matched to a gene: 9. The CDR3: CASSLSGGGRNTEAFF. DNA of the CDR3: TGCGCCAGCAGCCTCTCAGGGGGCGGCAGGAACACTGAAGCTTTCTTT. Full variable domain (rest looked up from reference TRBV5-1 and TRBJ1-1): KAGVTQTPRYLIKTRGQQVTLSCSPISGHRSVSWYQQTPGQGLQFLFEYFSETQRNKGNFPGRFSGRQFSNSRSEMNVSTLELGDSALYLCASSLSGGGRNTEAFFGQGTRLTVV.

The rearrangement uses TRBV7-3 and TRBJ1-3; D gene ambiguous. Germline CDR1 is SGHTA and CDR2 is FQGTGA. The CDR3 runs to 15 residues. V was clipped by 9 bases and J by 14 bases, with 29 bases between them. CDR3 loop: CASTLLFAVAITLYF. Written as DNA, the CDR3 is TGTGCCAGTACTCTACTGTTCGCGGTTGCAATAACCCTATATTTT.

V and J are TRBV20-1 and TRBJ1-1, with D tentatively TRBD1 (6 bases). The V gene's germline CDR1 is DFQATT and CDR2 SNEGSKA (reference sequence). The CDR3 is 13 residues long. In nucleotides, the CDR3 is TGCAGCGTTATAGGACCCAGGGGTATTGAAGCTTTCTTT. Amino acid sequence: CSVIGPRGIEAFF.

This chain joins TRBV9 and TRBJ1-6; D is unresolved. Trimming pared 0 bases from V and 16 bases from J, leaving 20 bases between. The length of the CDR3 is 15 residues. From germline, CDR1 is SGDLS and CDR2 YYNGEE. The CDR3 is CASSVAADNNYNLHF. CDR3 nucleotides: TGTGCCAGCAGCGTAGCCGCCGATAATAACTACAATCTCCACTTT.

V and J are TRBV29-1 and TRBJ2-1, with D possibly TRBD2 on 6 matching bases. Trimming removed 6 bases from V and 1 base from J, with 19 bases in between. The length of the CDR3 is 16 residues. Germline CDR1 reads SQVTM; CDR2 reads ANQGSEA. This CDR3 is CSVDKLPGDSYNEQFF. CDR3 coding DNA: TGCAGCGTCGATAAACTACCGGGGGATTCCTACAATGAGCAGTTCTTC.

The count of this clonotype is one. The rearrangement uses TRBV7-9 and TRBJ1-1, with D maybe TRBD1 (5 bases). Trimming took off 3 bases at V and 4 bases at J, with 12 bases between the two ends. In germline, CDR1 is SEHNR, CDR2 FQNEAQ (reference sequence). There are 14 residues in the CDR3. For the CDR3, the DNA is TGTGCCAGCAGCTTTTCGCGACAGAGCACTGAAGCTTTCTTT. Its protein product is CASSFSRQSTEAFF.

This chain joins TRBV7-8 and TRBJ2-5, with D perhaps being TRBD1 or TRBD2 (5 bases each). V lost 5 bases, J lost 11 bases, and 27 bases lay in between. Germline lookup yields CDR1 SGHVS and CDR2 FQNEAQ. The CDR3 runs to 16 residues. CDR3 coding DNA: TGTGCCAGCAGCAATCCCGGGACCACTAGGGCCGGGGAGCAGTACTTC. Its translation is CASSNPGTTRAGEQYF.

This clonotype was seen many times. V usage is TRBV19 and J usage is TRBJ1-1; 12 bases are shared with TRBD1. The germline gives CDR1 LNHDA, CDR2 SQIVND (reference sequence). Germline trimming cut 5 bases from V and 5 bases from J; bases unmatched to any gene: 3. The CDR3 totals 14 residues. CDR3 nucleotide sequence: TGTGCCAGTAGTTCGGGACAGGGGGCGACTGAAGCTTTCTTT. This codes for CASSSGQGATEAFF.

About this clonotype itself: A read error is likely, as this CDR3 ends without the conserved phenylalanine or tryptophan. No DNA is shown, since the ends of the CDR3 on it are uncertain; the CDR3 is the one TCRdb lists. The gene calls are TRBV7-2 and TRBJ1-2. Looked up from germline, CDR1 is SGHTA and CDR2 is FQGNSA. The CDR3 contains 13 residues when both ends are counted. The CDR3 loop is CASRLAGVDGYNY.

The genes are TRBV20-1 and TRBJ2-7, with D possibly TRBD2 on 5 matching bases. This CDR3 comprises 14 residues. Germline V gives CDR1 DFQATT, CDR2 SNEGSKA (reference sequence). The CDR3 region has the DNA TGCAGCGTTAGAAAGGGAGACAATGACCACGAGCAGTACTTC. It is translated as CSVRKGDNDHEQYF.